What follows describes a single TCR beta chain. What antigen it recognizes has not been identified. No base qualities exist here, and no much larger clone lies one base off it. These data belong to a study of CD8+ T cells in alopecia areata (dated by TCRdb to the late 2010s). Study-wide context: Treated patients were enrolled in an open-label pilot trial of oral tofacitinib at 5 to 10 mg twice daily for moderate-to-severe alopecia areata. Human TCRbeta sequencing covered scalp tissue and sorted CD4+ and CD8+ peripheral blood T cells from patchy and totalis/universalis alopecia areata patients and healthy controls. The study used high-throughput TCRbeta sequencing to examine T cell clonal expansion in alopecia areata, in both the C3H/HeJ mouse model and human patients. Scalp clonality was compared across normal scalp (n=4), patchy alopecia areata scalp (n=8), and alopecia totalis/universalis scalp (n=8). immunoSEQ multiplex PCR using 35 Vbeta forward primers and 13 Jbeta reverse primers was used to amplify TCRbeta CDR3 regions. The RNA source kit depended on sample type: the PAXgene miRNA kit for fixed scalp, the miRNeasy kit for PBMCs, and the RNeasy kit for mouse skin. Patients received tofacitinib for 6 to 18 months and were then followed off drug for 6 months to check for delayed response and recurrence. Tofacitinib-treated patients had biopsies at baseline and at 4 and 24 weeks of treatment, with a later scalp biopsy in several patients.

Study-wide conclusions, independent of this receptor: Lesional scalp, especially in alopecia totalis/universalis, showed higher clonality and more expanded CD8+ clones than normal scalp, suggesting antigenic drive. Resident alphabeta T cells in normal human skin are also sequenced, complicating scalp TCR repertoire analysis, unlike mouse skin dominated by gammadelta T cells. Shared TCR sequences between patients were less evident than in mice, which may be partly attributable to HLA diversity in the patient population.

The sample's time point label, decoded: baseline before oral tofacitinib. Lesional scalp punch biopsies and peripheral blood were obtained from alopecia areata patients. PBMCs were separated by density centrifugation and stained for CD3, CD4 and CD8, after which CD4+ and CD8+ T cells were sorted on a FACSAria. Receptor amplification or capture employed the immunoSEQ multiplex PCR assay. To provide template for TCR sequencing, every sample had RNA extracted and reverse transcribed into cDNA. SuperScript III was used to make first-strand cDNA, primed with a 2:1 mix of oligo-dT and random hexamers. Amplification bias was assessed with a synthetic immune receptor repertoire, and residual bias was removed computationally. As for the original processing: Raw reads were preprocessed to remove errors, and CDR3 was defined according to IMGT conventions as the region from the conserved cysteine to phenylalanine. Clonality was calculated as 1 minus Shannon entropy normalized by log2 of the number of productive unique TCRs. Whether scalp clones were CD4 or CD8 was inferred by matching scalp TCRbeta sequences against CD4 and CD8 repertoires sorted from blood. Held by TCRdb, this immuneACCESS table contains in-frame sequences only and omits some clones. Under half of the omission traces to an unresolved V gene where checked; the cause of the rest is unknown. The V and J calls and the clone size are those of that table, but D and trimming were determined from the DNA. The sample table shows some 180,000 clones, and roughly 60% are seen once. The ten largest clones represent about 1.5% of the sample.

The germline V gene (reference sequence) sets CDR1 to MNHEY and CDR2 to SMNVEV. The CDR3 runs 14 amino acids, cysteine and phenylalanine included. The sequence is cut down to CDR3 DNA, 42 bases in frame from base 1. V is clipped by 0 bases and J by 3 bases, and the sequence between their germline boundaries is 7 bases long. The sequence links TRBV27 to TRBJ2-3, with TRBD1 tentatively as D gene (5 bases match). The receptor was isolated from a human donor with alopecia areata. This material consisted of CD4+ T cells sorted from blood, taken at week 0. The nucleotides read TGTGCCAGCAGTTTATCAGGGGCAACAGATACGCAGTATTTT. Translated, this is CASSLSGATDTQYF.